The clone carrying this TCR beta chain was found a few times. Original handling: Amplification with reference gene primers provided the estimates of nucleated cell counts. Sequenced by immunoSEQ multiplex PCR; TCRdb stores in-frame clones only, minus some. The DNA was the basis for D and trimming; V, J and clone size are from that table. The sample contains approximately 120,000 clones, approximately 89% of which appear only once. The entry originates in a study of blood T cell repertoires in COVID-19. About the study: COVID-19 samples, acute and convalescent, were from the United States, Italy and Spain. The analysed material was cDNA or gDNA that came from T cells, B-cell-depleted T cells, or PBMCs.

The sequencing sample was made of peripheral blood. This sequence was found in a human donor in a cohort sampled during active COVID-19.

The CDR3 DNA reads as TGCAGCTCCGGGACAGGGGACTATGGCTACACCTTC. Amino acids: CSSGTGDYGYTF. V gene TRBV29-1 combines with J gene TRBJ1-2, with 10 bases matching TRBD1. Germline CDR1 is SQVTM and CDR2 is ANQGSEA. The CDR3 consists of 12 residues. Germline trimming cut 8 bases from V and 3 bases from J; bases unmatched to any gene: 3.